This T cell receptor (beta chain) was captured in a study of post-analysis software for immune sequencing data (dated by TCRdb to the mid-2010s). Background on the whole study: Relapsing-remitting, secondary progressive and progressive-relapsing multiple sclerosis were recorded as disease courses, and subtype annotation was lacking for some patients. A subset of samples was prepared in parallel using single-end sample barcoding, then pooled and co-amplified after Illumina adapter ligation. The patient repertoires were set against 11 previously published healthy control repertoires from donors whose ages ranged from roughly 6 to 26 years. Results the study describes overall, beyond this receptor: Strong co-clustering of samples prepared in the same batch was shown by direct clustering with F measure, prompting a batch-effect correction. The multiple sclerosis patient group was slightly younger than the control group. Significantly higher frequencies in patients than in controls were found for a handful of TRBV segments, including TRBV5-6, TRBV5-1 and TRBV20-1. Significantly lower normalized Chao1 diversity was found in multiple sclerosis patients than in controls, suggesting substantial peripheral T-cell clonal expansion.

This clonotype has only a few counts. Its antigen is not yet known. Base qualities are missing; no much larger clone stands one base away. At the junction V is shortened by 2 bases and J by 14 bases, with 13 bases in between. The CDR3 measures 13 amino acids from cysteine to phenylalanine. The kept DNA is CDR3 alone, 39 bases in frame from the first base. TCR beta repertoires were profiled from peripheral blood of about a dozen young patients with multiple sclerosis to demonstrate the VDJtools post-analysis software. The patients with multiple sclerosis were children and adolescents between roughly 6 and 16 years of age. The library relied on PCR. Sequencing took place on an Illumina HiSeq 2500. To reduce PCR and sequencing biases, unique molecular identifiers were incorporated into the TCR beta cDNA libraries. Roughly 0.5 million cDNA molecules were obtained per 1 to 10 million input T cells, so each molecule approximated one T cell. The patient libraries were prepared and sequenced using the same protocol as the earlier healthy control dataset. Samples belonging to the same batch were prepared together, multiplexed and sequenced on a shared HiSeq lane. From the authors' description of their analysis: MIGEC was used to process the raw barcoded reads, and molecular identifier groups with only a single read were discarded before consensus assembly and CDR3 extraction. VDJtools was used for post-analysis of the clonotype tables, with diversity normalized by down-sampling every dataset to the smallest sample size. Repertoire overlap clustering matched CDR3 amino acid but not nucleotide sequences to correct batch-related cross-sample contamination. TCRdb redid the processing of the public reads, applying fastp at Q25 and MiXCR, and retained in-frame beta chains. Every distinct CDR3 protein forms one entry, paired with its most common genes and DNA. TCRdb, rather than the study authors, made the V and J calls. This sample lists 450,000 to 700,000 distinct CDR3 sequences; 40% to 50% were detected once. The top ten clones comprise around 1.7% of the sample.

The chain is assembled from TRBV12-3 or TRBV12-4 and TRBJ1-6; TRBD1 is perhaps the D gene, given 5 matching bases. The sequenced sample consisted of blood. The TCR comes from a girl between 5 and 17 years old with multiple sclerosis. The sequence in DNA is TGTGCCAGCAGTTTAAAGGGGACGGGAACCCTCCACTTT. It translates as CASSLKGTGTLHF.